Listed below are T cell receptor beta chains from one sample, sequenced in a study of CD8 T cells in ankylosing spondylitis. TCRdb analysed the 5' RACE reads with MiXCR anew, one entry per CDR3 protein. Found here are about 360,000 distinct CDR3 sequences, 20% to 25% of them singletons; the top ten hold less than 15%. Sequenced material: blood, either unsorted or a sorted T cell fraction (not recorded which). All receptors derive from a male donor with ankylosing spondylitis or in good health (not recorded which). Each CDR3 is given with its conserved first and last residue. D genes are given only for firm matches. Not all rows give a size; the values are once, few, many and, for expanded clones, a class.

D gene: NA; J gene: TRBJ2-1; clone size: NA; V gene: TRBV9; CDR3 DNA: TGTGCCAGCAGCGGTGAGGCGGCTTACAATGAGCAGTTCTTC; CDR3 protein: CASSGEAAYNEQFF
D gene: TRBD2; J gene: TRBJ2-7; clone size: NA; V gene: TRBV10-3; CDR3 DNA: TGTGCCATCAGTGAGCCAGGCAGGGAGGGCGAGCAGTACTTC; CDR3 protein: CAISEPGREGEQYF
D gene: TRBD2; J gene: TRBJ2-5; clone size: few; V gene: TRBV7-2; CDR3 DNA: TGTGCCAGCAGCTTTGTTAGCGGGGGCCAAGAGACCCAGTACTTC; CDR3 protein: CASSFVSGGQETQYF
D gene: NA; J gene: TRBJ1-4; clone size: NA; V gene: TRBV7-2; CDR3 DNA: TGTGCCAGCTGCCAAACCCGGGGGCGAAATGAAAAACTGTTTTTT; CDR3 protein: CASCQTRGRNEKLFF
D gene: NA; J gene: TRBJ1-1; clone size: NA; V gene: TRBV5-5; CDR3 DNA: TGTGCCAGCAGGGCGGACAGAGGGGAGACTGAAGCTTTCTTT; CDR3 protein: CASRADRGETEAFF
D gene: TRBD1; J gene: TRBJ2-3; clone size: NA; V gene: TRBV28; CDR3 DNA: TGTGCCAGCACCTTCCCCGGGACAGGGAGCACAGATACGCAGTATTTT; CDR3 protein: CASTFPGTGSTDTQYF
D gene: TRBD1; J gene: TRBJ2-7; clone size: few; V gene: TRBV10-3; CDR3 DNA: TGTGCCATCAGTGAAGGGGGACAGGGGGAGTACTACGAGCAGTACTTC; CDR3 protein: CAISEGGQGEYYEQYF
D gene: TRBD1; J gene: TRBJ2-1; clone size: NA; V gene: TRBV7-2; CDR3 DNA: TGTGCCAGCAGCTTAGAGGACAGGCCACCATACAATGAGCAGTTCTTC; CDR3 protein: CASSLEDRPPYNEQFF
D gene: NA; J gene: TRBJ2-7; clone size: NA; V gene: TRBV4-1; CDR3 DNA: TGCGCCAGCAGCCAAGTTGCCTGGGGGCCCTACGAGCAGTACTTC; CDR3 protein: CASSQVAWGPYEQYF
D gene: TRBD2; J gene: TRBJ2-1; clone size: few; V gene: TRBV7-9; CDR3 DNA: TGTGCCAGCAGCTCCGGGAGGTCTCGCTACAATGAGCAGTTCTTC; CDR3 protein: CASSSGRSRYNEQFF
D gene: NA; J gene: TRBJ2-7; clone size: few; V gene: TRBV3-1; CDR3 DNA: TGTGCCAGCAGCCTCGACGGGACCCCCAGCTCCTACGAGCAGTACTTC; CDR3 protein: CASSLDGTPSSYEQYF
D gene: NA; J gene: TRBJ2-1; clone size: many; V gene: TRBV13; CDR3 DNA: TGTGCCAGCAGCTCCCGGGGGACAGAGATCTACAATGAGCAGTTCTTC; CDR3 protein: CASSSRGTEIYNEQFF
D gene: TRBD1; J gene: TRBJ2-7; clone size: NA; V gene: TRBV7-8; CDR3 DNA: TGTGCCAGCAGGGGGACAGTTACGAGCTTGTACTTC; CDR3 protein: CASRGTVTSLYF
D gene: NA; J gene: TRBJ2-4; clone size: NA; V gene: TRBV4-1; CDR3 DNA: TGCGCCAGCAGCCAAGAAGTAGGGGGTGACATTCAGTACTTC; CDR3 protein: CASSQEVGGDIQYF
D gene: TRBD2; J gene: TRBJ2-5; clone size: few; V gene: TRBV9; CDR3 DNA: TGTGCCAGCAGCGTAGTGGGACTAAACCAAGAGACCCAGTACTTC; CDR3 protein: CASSVVGLNQETQYF
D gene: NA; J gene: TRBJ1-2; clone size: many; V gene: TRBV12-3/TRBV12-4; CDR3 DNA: TGTGCCAGCAGTCAGGGGTATGGCTACACCTTC; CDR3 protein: CASSQGYGYTF
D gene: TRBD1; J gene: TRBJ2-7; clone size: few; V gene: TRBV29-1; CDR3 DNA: TGCAGCGTTGAACAAGGGGGCGAAACCTACGAGCAGTACTTC; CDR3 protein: CSVEQGGETYEQYF
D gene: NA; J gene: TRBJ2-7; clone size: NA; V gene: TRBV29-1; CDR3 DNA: TGCAGCGTTGAAGGCATGGGGGGCCGATACGAGCAGTACTTC; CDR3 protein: CSVEGMGGRYEQYF
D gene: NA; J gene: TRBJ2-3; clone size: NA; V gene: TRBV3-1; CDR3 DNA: TGTGCCAGCAGCCAAGATAGGACGATCATGGATACGCAGTATTTT; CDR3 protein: CASSQDRTIMDTQYF
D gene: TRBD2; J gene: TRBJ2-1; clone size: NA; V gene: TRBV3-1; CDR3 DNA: TGTGCCAGCAGTCGAGCGGGGGAGAACAATGAGCAGTTCTTC; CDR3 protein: CASSRAGENNEQFF
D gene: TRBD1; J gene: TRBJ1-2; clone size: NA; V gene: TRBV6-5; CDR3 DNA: TGTGCCAGCAGTTATAGGGCCGGGACAGTAAACTATGGCTACACCTTC; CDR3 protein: CASSYRAGTVNYGYTF
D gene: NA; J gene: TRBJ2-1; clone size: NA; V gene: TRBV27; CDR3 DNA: TGTGCCAGCAGTGACACCCCCGGGGCCTCCTACAATGAGCAGTTCTTC; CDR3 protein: CASSDTPGASYNEQFF
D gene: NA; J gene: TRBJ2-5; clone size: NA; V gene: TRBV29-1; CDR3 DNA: TGCAGCGTTGATGGGTTGGGCAGTAAAGAGACCCAGTACTTC; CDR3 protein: CSVDGLGSKETQYF
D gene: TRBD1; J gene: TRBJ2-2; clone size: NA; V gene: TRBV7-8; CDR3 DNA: TGTGCCAGCAGCATAAGACAGGGCTCGTACACCGGGGAGCTGTTTTTT; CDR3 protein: CASSIRQGSYTGELFF
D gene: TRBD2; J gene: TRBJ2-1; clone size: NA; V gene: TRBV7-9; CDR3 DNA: TGTGCCAGCAGCCCCAGGACTAGCGGGGGGACCAACAATGAGCAGTTCTTC; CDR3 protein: CASSPRTSGGTNNEQFF
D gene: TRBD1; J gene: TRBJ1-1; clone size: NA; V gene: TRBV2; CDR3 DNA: TGTGCCAGCACCACAGGGGCAGGGATGATGGCTTTCTTT; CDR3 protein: CASTTGAGMMAFF
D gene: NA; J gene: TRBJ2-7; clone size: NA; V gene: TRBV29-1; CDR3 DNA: TGCAGCGCCCGGGGGACCCCCTACGAGCAGTACTTC; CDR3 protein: CSARGTPYEQYF